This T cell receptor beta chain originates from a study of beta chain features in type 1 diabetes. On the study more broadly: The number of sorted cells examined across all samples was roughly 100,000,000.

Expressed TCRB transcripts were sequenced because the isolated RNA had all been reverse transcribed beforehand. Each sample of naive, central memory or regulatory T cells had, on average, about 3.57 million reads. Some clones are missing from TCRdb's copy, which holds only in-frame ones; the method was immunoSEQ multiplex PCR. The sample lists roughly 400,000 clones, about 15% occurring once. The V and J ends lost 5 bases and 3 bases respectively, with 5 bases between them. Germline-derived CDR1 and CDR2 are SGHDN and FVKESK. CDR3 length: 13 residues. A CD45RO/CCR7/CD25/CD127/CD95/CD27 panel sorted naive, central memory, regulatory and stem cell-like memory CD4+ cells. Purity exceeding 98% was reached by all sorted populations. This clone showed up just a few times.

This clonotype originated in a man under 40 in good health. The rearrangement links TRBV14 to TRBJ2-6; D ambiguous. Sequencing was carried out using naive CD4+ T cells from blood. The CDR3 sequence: CASSFGGANVLTF. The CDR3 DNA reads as TGTGCCAGCAGCTTCGGTGGGGCCAACGTCCTGACTTTC.